This TCR beta chain was obtained from a study of long-term antiretroviral therapy in people with HIV. It was version v3.0 of the immunoSEQ assay that was run at survey level. The repertoire was sequenced with immunoSEQ multiplex PCR; TCRdb's copy has only in-frame clones and lacks some. The sample has about 29,000 clones, more than 85% seen once. The sequence derives from a man between 40 and 49 years old with HIV. This material consisted of unsorted PBMCs, taken 6.2 years after starting antiretroviral therapy.

Here the CDR3 reads CASSSSPVEPQHF. The CDR3 nucleotides read TGTGCCAGCAGTAGCAGTCCGGTGGAGCCCCAGCATTTT. V and J are TRBV28 and TRBJ1-5, with D unclear. Germline V gene data show CDR1 as MDHEN and CDR2 as SYDVKM. V was shortened by 5 bases and J by 8 bases, with 13 bases between the two germline ends. The CDR3 runs to 13 residues.